This T cell receptor (beta chain) was observed in a study of T cell responses to AZD1222 COVID-19 vaccine. The study, taken as a whole, reports: Most donors were white British and more were female, and clonal diversity was possibly underestimated.

Only in-frame clones appear in the TCRdb table, and some are missing; sequencing was by immunoSEQ multiplex PCR. Among approximately 56,000 clones listed, roughly 88% were seen once. The CDR3 sequence is 13 residues long. This clone was seen a handful of times. Its antigen is still unknown. This chain uses TRBV21-1 with TRBJ2-7. TRBV21-1 is described as a pseudogene. This TCR was sampled from an adult in good health. The source material was peripheral blood, sampled on day 0 of AZD1222 vaccination. This CDR3 is CASSKALSYEQYF. The CDR3 DNA is TGTGCCAGCAGCAAAGCGCTTTCCTACGAGCAGTACTTC.